The source of this T cell receptor (beta chain) is a study of T cell repertoires in cytomegalovirus infection. Study-level information: Evidence of both CMV infection and a matching HLA type came from public TCR beta signatures.

TCRdb re-analysed the reads in MiXCR, keeping a single row per CDR3 protein. The sample lists almost 500,000 distinct CDR3 sequences, approximately 11% occurring once. This CDR3 has 16 amino acids. Germline V gene sequence: CDR1 SGHRS, CDR2 YFSETQ. V lost 4 bases and J lost 3; bases outside the gene matches: 7. This clonotype showed up just a few times. Antigen specificity is unknown. Study-wide findings and caveats: Carriage of CMV together with the relevant HLA was identifiable through cumulative public TCR beta family frequency. HLA-C-restricted, CMV-specific TCR beta clonotypes were dominant ex vivo.

Sequences were obtained from PBMCs. The source is a human donor in good health (CMV status not recorded). Some clones in this sample may be carry-over from other donors' samples. V usage is TRBV5-1 and J usage is TRBJ2-2, with TRBD1 matching 9 bases. CDR3 bases: TGCGCCAGCAGCCCCGCCGACAGGGGGGACACCGGGGAGCTGTTTTTT. Its translation: CASSPADRGDTGELFF.